These T cell receptor beta chains were read from a single sample in a study of shared clonotypes between healthy human individuals. Only in-frame clones appear in the TCRdb table, and some are missing; sequencing was by immunoSEQ multiplex PCR. The sample holds 530,000 or so clones; about 79% are singletons and the top ten take around 12%. Sequenced: PBMCs. The source is a woman in her 40s in good health. Some clones in this sample may be carry-over from other donors' samples. Each CDR3 is given with its conserved first and last residue.

V,CDR3
TRBV5-6,CASSLAGRVGGTYEQYF
TRBV28,CASSRTSWELFF
TRBV30,CAWSPTGLGELFF
TRBV6-6,CVPQGSNQPQHF
TRBV28,CASTPVGPSYEQYF
TRBV21-1,CASSKGTSGTSYNEQFF
TRBV29-1,CSVEGLAGADPDEQYF
TRBV2,CASMPSGLEQYF
TRBV12-5,CASGLGGEGQPQHF
TRBV7-2,CASSPDRVGTHGIQYF
TRBV9,CASSVGSSYNEQFF
TRBV19,CASSKWGTEAFF
TRBV5-4,CASSLAGVDQPQHF
TRBV29-1,CSVRGNLGYEQYF
TRBV5-1,CASSLGNNEQFF
TRBV30,CAWSGGARTEAFF
TRBV30,CAWGTGGEKLFF
TRBV19,CASSISWGGAFF
TRBV7-3,CASSLNPRASGNEQYF
TRBV29-1,CSADQGGTGELFF
TRBV7-2,CASSLVGGGTYEQYF
TRBV30,CAWRTDGDTQYF
TRBV4-1,CASSQAPGQYTEAFF
TRBV19,CASSAGQERVGAFF
TRBV19,CASSNRGPGANVLTF
TRBV19,CASRRTGSGRASSYNEQFF
TRBV4-2,CASSQGGNQPQHF
TRBV28,CASSLPSSGTDLQYF
TRBV13,CASSLSPQETQYF
TRBV5-6,CASSLKGELDYEQYF
TRBV10-3,CAISERGTDAGELFF
TRBV7-3,CASSRRATGGNGYTF
TRBV7-8,CAGNFLRYSPYEQYF
TRBV6-5,CASRPLAGPVGTQYF
TRBV5-1,CASSPSGPSNTEAFF
TRBV19,CASSHWAGNQPQHF
TRBV11-3,CASSLGPGTGELFF
TRBV9,CASSIQPGQGAEQYF
TRBV28,CASSRDGERDNYGYTF
TRBV6-1,CASSIRFLNNSPLHF
TRBV18,CASSPPSGRAREQYF
TRBV27,CASSFTAGGTEQYF
TRBV12-5,CASGLVVGGGANEQFF
TRBV4-1,CASSQEGGYGYTF
TRBV4-1,CASSQEAMGGPGLGSPYTQYF
TRBV6-1,CASGEGSGSMYEQYF
TRBV30,CAWRILNRNTIYF
TRBV5-4,CASSLLTGNEQYF
TRBV28,CASSYTGGTEAFF
TRBV30,CAWRAETQYF